This T cell receptor (beta chain) is drawn from a study of blood T cell repertoires in COVID-19. Study at large: From T cells, B-cell-depleted T cells, or PBMCs came the material, which was cDNA or gDNA.

This CDR3 is built from 14 residues. Germline lookup yields CDR1 SEHNR and CDR2 FQNEAQ (reference sequence). The V end lost 1 base, the J end lost 5 bases, and 11 bases lay between the germline ends. In the original workflow: By means of reference gene primer amplification, nucleated cell counts were estimated. Using immunoSEQ multiplex PCR, the repertoire was profiled, and TCRdb retains in-frame clones only, with some absent. That table supplies the V and J calls and clone size; D and trimming were determined from the DNA. The sample lists 150,000 to 200,000 clones; more than 70% were seen once. The source material was peripheral blood. The chain recombines TRBV7-9 with TRBJ1-1; the D gene is possibly TRBD1 (5 bases). The sequence derives from a man in his 60s with acute or convalescent COVID-19. The CDR3 sequence: CASSLVQGETEAFF. Here the CDR3 DNA reads TGTGCCAGCAGCTTAGTCCAGGGTGAAACTGAAGCTTTCTTT.